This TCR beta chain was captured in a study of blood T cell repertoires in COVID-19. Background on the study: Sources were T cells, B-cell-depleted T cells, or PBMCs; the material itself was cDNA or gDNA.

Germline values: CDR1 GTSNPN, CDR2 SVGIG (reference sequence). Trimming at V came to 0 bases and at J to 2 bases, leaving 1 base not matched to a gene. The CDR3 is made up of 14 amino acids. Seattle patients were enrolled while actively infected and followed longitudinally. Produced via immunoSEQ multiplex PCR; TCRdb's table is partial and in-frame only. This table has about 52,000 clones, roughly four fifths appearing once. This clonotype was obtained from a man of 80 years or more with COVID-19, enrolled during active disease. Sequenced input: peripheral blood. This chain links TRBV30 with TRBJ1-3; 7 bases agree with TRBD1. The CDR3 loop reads CAWSVGGTGNTIYF. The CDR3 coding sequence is TGTGCCTGGAGTGTAGGGGGCACTGGAAACACCATATATTTT. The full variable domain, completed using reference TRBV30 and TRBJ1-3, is SQTIHQWPATLVQPVGSPLSLECTVEGTSNPNLYWYRQAAGRGLQLLFYSVGIGQISSEVPQNLSASRPQDRQFILSSKKLLLSDSGFYLCAWSVGGTGNTIYFGEGSWLTVV.